Each of the 20 T cell receptor beta chains below was sequenced from the same sample in a study of blood T cell repertoires in COVID-19. The method was immunoSEQ multiplex PCR; TCRdb's version includes in-frame clones alone and lacks a portion of them. The sample contains roughly 190,000 clones, roughly 80% of which appear only once. Sequenced sample: peripheral blood. The receptors were gathered from a woman aged 55-70 years with COVID-19, enrolled during active disease.

The gene calls are TRBV10-3 and TRBJ1-5; D might be TRBD1 (5 bases). With 10 bases removed from V and 3 bases from J, the gap between germline ends came to 10 bases. Germline lookup yields CDR1 ENHRY and CDR2 SYGVKD. CDR3 length: 12 residues. The CDR3 loop reads CATSGINQPQHF. CDR3 sequence (DNA): TGTGCCACCTCAGGGATCAATCAGCCCCAGCATTTT.

The V gene is TRBV7-9, the J gene TRBJ2-7; no clear D. Trimming pared 0 bases from V and 3 bases from J, leaving 12 bases between. The CDR3 is made up of 15 amino acids. Germline V gene sequence: CDR1 SEHNR, CDR2 FQNEAQ (reference sequence). This chain's CDR3 is CASSLAGSAYYEQYV. CDR3 nucleotides: TGTGCCAGCAGCTTAGCCGGGTCCGCGTACTACGAGCAGTACGTC.

This CDR3 reads CASSLETVNTEAFF. For the CDR3, the DNA is TGCGCCAGCAGCCTGGAGACAGTGAACACTGAAGCTTTCTTT. The chain couples TRBV5-1 to TRBJ1-1; D perhaps matches TRBD1 (5 bases). CDR1 is SGHRS, CDR2 YFSETQ, per germline. This CDR3 has 14 residues. The V end lost 4 bases, the J end lost 0 bases, and 10 bases lay between the germline ends.

The V gene is TRBV4-1, the J gene TRBJ2-7; maybe TRBD2 (6 bases). The ends were cut back, 5 bases at V and 2 bases at J, with 16 bases in the middle. Germline V gives CDR1 MGHRA, CDR2 YSYEKL. This CDR3 region has 15 residues. The CDR3 spells CASSSQPGLTYEQYF. CDR3 coding DNA: TGCGCCAGCAGCTCTCAACCGGGACTGACCTACGAGCAGTACTTC.

The chain carries TRBV19 and TRBJ1-6, with 7 positions matching TRBD1. The germline V gene has CDR1 LNHDA and CDR2 SQIVND (reference sequence). CDR3 size: 14 residues. The V gene end was trimmed by 2 bases and the J gene end by 8 bases; junction bases not matched to a gene: 3. The CDR3 DNA reads as TGTGCCAGTAGTATAAAGGGGACAGATTCACCCCTCCACTTT. Its protein product is CASSIKGTDSPLHF.

This chain joins TRBV25-1 and TRBJ2-5; 7 bases align to TRBD2. CDR3 length: 14 amino acids. Germline lookup yields CDR1 MGHDK and CDR2 SYGVNS. V was clipped by 4 bases and J by 9 bases; unmatched bases: 11. DNA of the CDR3: TGTGCCAGCAGTGTTGGTCTAGCGGTCGGGGCCCAGTACTTC. Its protein is CASSVGLAVGAQYF.

The chain uses TRBV24-1 and TRBJ1-5; the match to TRBD1 covers 7 bases. CDR1 and CDR2 (germline): KGHDR, SFDVKD. Trimming cost V 5 bases and J 3 bases; bases outside gene matches: 6. This CDR3 contains 15 residues. In nucleotides, the CDR3 is TGTGCCACCAGTGCCTCGACAGGGACCAATCAGCCCCAGCATTTT. It yields the protein CATSASTGTNQPQHF.

This clone has ten or more counts. J is TRBJ2-4 and V is TRBV28; D remains unclear. This CDR3 is built from 13 residues. CDR1 MDHEN and CDR2 SYDVKM come from the germline V gene. The V gene lost 2 bases and the J gene lost 6 bases, with 8 bases spanning the gap. The CDR3 nucleotides are TGTGCCAGCAGTTTAACCAGGATAAACATTCAGTACTTC. As protein: CASSLTRINIQYF. The variable domain in full, completed from reference TRBV28 and TRBJ2-4, reads DVKVTQSSRYLVKRTGEKVFLECVQDMDHENMFWYRQDPGLGLRLIYFSYDVKMKEKGDIPEGYSVSREKKERFSLILESASTNQTSMYLCASSLTRINIQYFGAGTRLSVL.

J is TRBJ1-6 and V is TRBV3-1 (or the pseudogene TRBV3-2); D is ambiguous. Germline CDR1 reads LGHDT; CDR2 reads YNNKEL (reference sequence). The CDR3 length is 12 residues. Trimming removed 2 bases from V and 6 bases from J, with 2 bases in between. The chain's CDR3 is CASSQLNSPLHF. CDR3 DNA: TGTGCCAGCAGCCAACTTAATTCACCCCTCCACTTT.

This chain links TRBV28 with TRBJ2-3; D may be TRBD1 (5 bases). The V gene's germline CDR1 is MDHEN and CDR2 SYDVKM. This CDR3 region has 14 residues. Trimming pared 9 bases from V and 1 base from J, leaving 14 bases between. The CDR3 DNA reads as TGTGCCAGGTCGGACACGCTAGGCACAGATACGCAGTATTTT. This codes for CARSDTLGTDTQYF.

This clone was seen a single time. The chain links TRBV6-5 to TRBJ1-5; no firm D call. The V end was cut by 0 bases, the J end by 4 bases, with 7 bases between. The CDR3 is made up of 14 amino acids. CDR1 and CDR2 (germline): MNHEY, SVGAGI. The chain's CDR3 is CASSYSNRNQPQHF. In DNA form, the CDR3 reads TGTGCCAGCAGTTACTCGAACAGAAATCAGCCCCAGCATTTT.

V is TRBV6-5 and J is TRBJ2-3; TRBD2 is a possible D gene (5 bases). CDR3 length: 15 amino acids. Germline CDR1 and CDR2: MNHEY and SVGAGI. V dropped 6 bases and J dropped 3 bases, with 16 bases sitting between them. The CDR3 sequence: CASSTTRATTDTQYF. CDR3 in DNA: TGTGCCAGCAGCACAACGCGGGCGACGACAGATACGCAGTATTTT.

The chain couples TRBV28 to TRBJ1-6; possibly TRBD1 for D (6 bases). This CDR3 comprises 14 residues. Trimming pared 7 bases from V and 9 bases from J, leaving 16 bases between. Germline values: CDR1 MDHEN, CDR2 SYDVKM. CDR3 DNA sequence: TGTGCCAGCAAAAGGGGGACAAACCCTTCACCCCTCCACTTT. Encoded protein: CASKRGTNPSPLHF.

The chain couples TRBV6-5 to TRBJ1-6, with 9 bases matching TRBD1. The CDR3 runs 14 residues. Trimming removed 7 bases from V and 8 bases from J; junction bases left unmatched: 6. The germline V gene has CDR1 MNHEY and CDR2 SVGAGI. CDR3 nucleotide sequence: TGTGCCAGCAACGCCCGGGACAGGGATTCACCCCTCCACTTT. Its protein product is CASNARDRDSPLHF.

This chain uses TRBV28 with TRBJ1-4, with TRBD1 matching 8 bases. Germline CDR1 and CDR2: MDHEN and SYDVKM. V shed 4 bases, J shed 7 bases, and the junction held 8 bases outside the gene matches. The CDR3 contains 15 residues. The CDR3 nucleotides read TGTGCCAGCAGTTACCCCGGGACAGGCCCTGAAAAACTGTTTTTT. This codes for CASSYPGTGPEKLFF.

The chain joins TRBV23-1 to TRBJ2-7, with D maybe TRBD1 (5 bases). TRBV23-1 qualifies as an ORF whose function is uncertain. The CDR3 extends over 17 amino acids. V lost 4 bases and J lost 4, with 23 bases in between. The CDR3 region has the DNA TGCGCCAGCAGTCTCCGGACCTGGACACCTTCTCAATACGAGCAGTACGTC. The encoded protein is CASSLRTWTPSQYEQYV.

CDR3 in amino acids: CASSYSKGGRASYNEQFF. As DNA, the CDR3 is TGTGCCAGCAGTTACTCGAAGGGAGGGAGGGCCTCTTACAATGAGCAGTTCTTC. The chain is built from TRBV6-2 or TRBV6-3 and TRBJ2-1, with 7 bases identical to TRBD2. The CDR3 spans 18 residues. Germline loops: CDR1 MNHEY, CDR2 SVGEGT. V shed 0 bases, J shed 4 bases, and the junction held 12 bases outside the gene matches.

This chain connects TRBV7-3 to TRBJ2-2; the match to TRBD1 covers 11 bases. V trimming: 3 bases; J trimming: 4 bases; junction bases outside the gene matches: 1. Looked up from germline, CDR1 is SGHTA and CDR2 is FQGTGA. The CDR3 has 15 amino acids. The CDR3 sequence is CASSLGQGGTGELFF. The CDR3 nucleotides are TGTGCCAGCAGCTTGGGACAGGGGGGCACCGGGGAGCTGTTTTTT.

The chain recombines TRBV2 with TRBJ2-5, with 10 bases that match TRBD2. This CDR3 spans 13 amino acids. CDR1 is SNHLY and CDR2 is FYNNEI in the germline V gene. The V segment lost 6 bases and the J segment 3 bases; nucleotides outside the gene matches: 1. The CDR3 coding sequence is TGTGCCAGCAGGAGCGGGGGGGAAGAGACCCAGTACTTC. Translated, it gives CASRSGGEETQYF.

The table lists this clone with a few counts. The CDR3 sequence: CASRPDSSYGYTF. CDR3 DNA: TGTGCCAGCAGGCCTGACAGTAGCTATGGCTACACCTTC. The rearrangement uses TRBV6-5 and TRBJ1-2; D may be TRBD1 (5 bases). The germline V gene encodes CDR1 MNHEY and CDR2 SVGAGI. V lost 6 bases to trimming and J lost 4 bases, with 12 bases between them. The CDR3 totals 13 residues.